This is a list of T cell receptor beta chains from one sample in a study of blood T cells in healthy people across ages. TCRdb used MiXCR to reprocess the 5' RACE reads, holding one entry per CDR3 protein. The sample lists fewer than 2,000,000 distinct CDR3 sequences, 30% to 40% seen once, with over 9% in the top ten. Specimen: blood. The receptors derive from a woman in her twenties or thirties in good health. CDR3s include the opening cysteine and the closing phenylalanine or tryptophan. Each record gives: clone size, J gene, D gene, V gene, CDR3 protein, CDR3 DNA. The D gene is left open where the match is weak. Clone size, where shown, is once, few, many, or a class for clones that have expanded.

clone size: .; J gene: TRBJ2-7; D gene: .; V gene: TRBV11-1; CDR3 protein: CASSSLDRDYEQYF; CDR3 DNA: TGTGCCAGCAGCTCTTTGGACAGAGACTACGAGCAGTACTTC
clone size: few; J gene: TRBJ2-7; D gene: .; V gene: TRBV15; CDR3 protein: CATSRDRESYEQYF; CDR3 DNA: TGTGCCACCAGCAGAGATCGGGAGTCCTACGAGCAGTACTTC
clone size: .; J gene: TRBJ2-3; D gene: .; V gene: TRBV6-2/TRBV6-3; CDR3 protein: CASSYVGSPDTQYF; CDR3 DNA: TGTGCCAGCAGTTACGTGGGTTCCCCAGATACGCAGTATTTT
clone size: .; J gene: TRBJ2-3; D gene: TRBD2; V gene: TRBV5-1; CDR3 protein: CASTPSGATDTQYF; CDR3 DNA: TGCGCCAGCACCCCTAGCGGCGCCACAGATACGCAGTATTTT
clone size: few; J gene: TRBJ2-3; D gene: .; V gene: TRBV6-4; CDR3 protein: CASSVGGGFTDTQYF; CDR3 DNA: TGTGCCAGCAGTGTTGGGGGAGGCTTCACAGATACGCAGTATTTT
clone size: .; J gene: TRBJ1-4; D gene: TRBD1; V gene: TRBV7-9; CDR3 protein: CASSRRPTGQGVEKLFF; CDR3 DNA: TGTGCCAGCAGCAGAAGGCCGACGGGACAGGGGGTCGAAAAACTGTTTTTT
clone size: few; J gene: TRBJ2-2; D gene: .; V gene: TRBV24-1; CDR3 protein: CATSAYEGVDGELFF; CDR3 DNA: TGTGCCACCAGTGCATATGAGGGGGTTGACGGGGAGCTGTTTTTT
clone size: .; J gene: TRBJ2-5; D gene: .; V gene: TRBV6-1; CDR3 protein: CASSDRGPQETQYF; CDR3 DNA: TGTGCCAGCAGTGATCGGGGGCCGCAAGAGACCCAGTACTTC
clone size: .; J gene: TRBJ2-7; D gene: .; V gene: TRBV29-1; CDR3 protein: CSVELSRLSSYEQYF; CDR3 DNA: TGCAGCGTTGAATTATCTAGGCTAAGCTCCTACGAGCAGTACTTC
clone size: few; J gene: TRBJ2-5; D gene: .; V gene: TRBV21-1; CDR3 protein: CASSKGRTEKGETQYF; CDR3 DNA: TGTGCCAGCAGCAAAGGCCGGACAGAGAAGGGTGAGACCCAGTACTTC
clone size: .; J gene: TRBJ2-3; D gene: TRBD2; V gene: TRBV7-9; CDR3 protein: CASSLAPLTGLASRTDTQYF; CDR3 DNA: TGTGCCAGCAGCTTAGCTCCGTTAACGGGACTAGCCTCACGCACAGATACGCAGTATTTT
clone size: .; J gene: TRBJ1-5; D gene: .; V gene: TRBV30; CDR3 protein: CACKSTRRASQPQHF; CDR3 DNA: TGTGCCTGCAAAAGCACCCGGAGAGCCTCTCAGCCCCAGCATTTT
clone size: .; J gene: TRBJ2-1; D gene: TRBD2; V gene: TRBV11-2; CDR3 protein: CASSLGRGLAGTPVRSYNEQFF; CDR3 DNA: TGTGCCAGCAGCTTAGGCAGAGGACTAGCGGGAACACCAGTGCGCTCCTACAATGAGCAGTTCTTC
clone size: .; J gene: TRBJ1-2; D gene: .; V gene: TRBV6-2/TRBV6-3; CDR3 protein: CASSTPASYGYTF; CDR3 DNA: TGTGCCAGCAGTACTCCGGCTAGCTATGGCTACACCTTC
clone size: .; J gene: TRBJ2-7; D gene: .; V gene: TRBV7-9; CDR3 protein: CASSFPYGVGSEQYF; CDR3 DNA: TGTGCCAGCAGCTTCCCTTATGGGGTGGGGAGCGAGCAGTACTTC
clone size: few; J gene: TRBJ2-1; D gene: .; V gene: TRBV4-1; CDR3 protein: CASSQDRNRLTVGEQFF; CDR3 DNA: TGCGCCAGCAGCCAAGATCGAAATCGTTTAACGGTTGGTGAGCAGTTCTTC
clone size: few; J gene: TRBJ2-1; D gene: TRBD1; V gene: TRBV10-2; CDR3 protein: CASRKTGHSYNEQFF; CDR3 DNA: TGCGCCAGCAGAAAGACAGGGCACTCCTACAATGAGCAGTTCTTC
clone size: few; J gene: TRBJ1-2; D gene: .; V gene: TRBV29-1; CDR3 protein: CSVGFGILNYGYTF; CDR3 DNA: TGCAGCGTTGGGTTCGGCATACTTAACTATGGCTACACCTTC
clone size: .; J gene: TRBJ2-5; D gene: TRBD1; V gene: TRBV27; CDR3 protein: CASSALMQGASQETQYF; CDR3 DNA: TGTGCCAGCAGTGCCCTAATGCAGGGGGCTTCTCAAGAGACCCAGTACTTC
clone size: many; J gene: TRBJ2-5; D gene: TRBD2; V gene: TRBV6-6; CDR3 protein: CASSRPTSGQETQYF; CDR3 DNA: TGTGCCAGCAGTCGCCCGACTAGCGGCCAAGAGACCCAGTACTTC
clone size: .; J gene: TRBJ1-6; D gene: .; V gene: TRBV6-1; CDR3 protein: CASSERGNYLGNSPLHF; CDR3 DNA: TGTGCCAGCAGTGAGAGGGGGAACTACTTGGGGAATTCACCCCTCCACTTT
clone size: few; J gene: TRBJ2-7; D gene: .; V gene: TRBV18; CDR3 protein: CASSPPMGDEQYF; CDR3 DNA: TGTGCCAGCTCACCACCGATGGGAGACGAGCAGTACTTC
clone size: .; J gene: TRBJ2-3; D gene: TRBD2; V gene: TRBV5-1; CDR3 protein: CASSSGSSGRFSTDTQYF; CDR3 DNA: TGCGCCAGCAGCTCCGGGAGTAGCGGGAGGTTCAGCACAGATACGCAGTATTTT
clone size: .; J gene: TRBJ1-2; D gene: .; V gene: TRBV9; CDR3 protein: CASRAAREGGAGYTF; CDR3 DNA: TGTGCCAGCAGAGCAGCTCGGGAGGGGGGTGCCGGCTACACCTTC
clone size: .; J gene: TRBJ2-7; D gene: TRBD1; V gene: TRBV28; CDR3 protein: CASSSGQLAYEQYF; CDR3 DNA: TGTGCCAGCAGTTCGGGACAGCTTGCCTACGAGCAGTACTTC
clone size: .; J gene: TRBJ2-1; D gene: TRBD1; V gene: TRBV12-3/TRBV12-4; CDR3 protein: CASSSGQGAVEQFF; CDR3 DNA: TGTGCCAGCAGTTCGGGACAGGGGGCCGTTGAGCAGTTCTTC
clone size: few; J gene: TRBJ2-1; D gene: TRBD2; V gene: TRBV24-1; CDR3 protein: CATSGPLAGGGDNEQFF; CDR3 DNA: TGTGCCACCAGTGGGCCACTAGCGGGAGGTGGCGACAATGAGCAGTTCTTC
clone size: .; J gene: TRBJ1-6; D gene: TRBD1; V gene: TRBV5-5; CDR3 protein: CASSLVSGQGFSPLHF; CDR3 DNA: TGTGCCAGCAGCTTGGTTTCAGGACAGGGGTTTTCACCCCTCCACTTT
clone size: .; J gene: TRBJ2-1; D gene: .; V gene: TRBV28; CDR3 protein: CASRERKHSYNEQFF; CDR3 DNA: TGTGCCAGCAGAGAGCGGAAACACTCCTACAATGAGCAGTTCTTC
clone size: .; J gene: TRBJ2-3; D gene: TRBD2; V gene: TRBV7-2; CDR3 protein: CASTLLRDYLTDAQYF; CDR3 DNA: TGTGCCAGCACCTTACTCCGGGACTACCTCACAGATGCGCAGTATTTT
clone size: many; J gene: TRBJ2-1; D gene: .; V gene: TRBV5-1; CDR3 protein: CASSPGDSYNEQFF; CDR3 DNA: TGTGCCAGCAGCCCCGGGGATTCCTACAATGAGCAGTTCTTC
clone size: .; J gene: TRBJ2-1; D gene: .; V gene: TRBV4-1; CDR3 protein: CASSQDLAENEQFF; CDR3 DNA: TGCGCCAGCAGCCAAGATTTAGCGGAGAATGAGCAGTTCTTC
clone size: .; J gene: TRBJ2-7; D gene: TRBD1; V gene: TRBV6-5; CDR3 protein: CASSNLGQGYEQYF; CDR3 DNA: TGTGCCAGCAGTAACCTCGGACAGGGCTACGAGCAGTACTTC
clone size: .; J gene: TRBJ2-6; D gene: TRBD2; V gene: TRBV10-3; CDR3 protein: CAISESGGGSEDGANVLTF; CDR3 DNA: TGTGCCATCAGTGAGTCTGGAGGCGGGAGCGAGGATGGGGCCAACGTCCTGACTTTC
clone size: .; J gene: TRBJ2-1; D gene: TRBD2; V gene: TRBV7-9; CDR3 protein: CASSLGTSGTVEQFF; CDR3 DNA: TGTGCCAGCAGCTTGGGGACTAGCGGGACGGTTGAGCAGTTCTTC
clone size: .; J gene: TRBJ2-1; D gene: .; V gene: TRBV6-1; CDR3 protein: CASSEASEPEQFF; CDR3 DNA: TGTGCCAGCAGTGAAGCGTCGGAGCCTGAGCAGTTCTTC
clone size: .; J gene: TRBJ1-1; D gene: .; V gene: TRBV5-1; CDR3 protein: CASATPSHTEAFF; CDR3 DNA: TGCGCCAGCGCGACACCCTCCCACACTGAAGCTTTCTTT
clone size: .; J gene: TRBJ2-3; D gene: .; V gene: TRBV5-1; CDR3 protein: CASSLAPEGDTDTQYF; CDR3 DNA: TGCGCCAGCAGCTTGGCACCCGAGGGGGACACAGATACGCAGTATTTT
clone size: .; J gene: TRBJ2-7; D gene: .; V gene: TRBV20-1; CDR3 protein: CSAREPAAYEQYF; CDR3 DNA: TGCAGTGCTAGAGAACCAGCAGCCTACGAGCAGTACTTC
clone size: .; J gene: TRBJ2-6; D gene: .; V gene: TRBV28; CDR3 protein: CASSSHISGANVLTF; CDR3 DNA: TGTGCCAGCAGTTCTCATATCTCTGGGGCCAACGTCCTGACTTTC
clone size: few; J gene: TRBJ2-7; D gene: TRBD1; V gene: TRBV4-1; CDR3 protein: CASSPVGQDFIDEQYF; CDR3 DNA: TGCGCCAGCAGCCCCGTGGGACAGGATTTTATTGACGAGCAGTACTTC